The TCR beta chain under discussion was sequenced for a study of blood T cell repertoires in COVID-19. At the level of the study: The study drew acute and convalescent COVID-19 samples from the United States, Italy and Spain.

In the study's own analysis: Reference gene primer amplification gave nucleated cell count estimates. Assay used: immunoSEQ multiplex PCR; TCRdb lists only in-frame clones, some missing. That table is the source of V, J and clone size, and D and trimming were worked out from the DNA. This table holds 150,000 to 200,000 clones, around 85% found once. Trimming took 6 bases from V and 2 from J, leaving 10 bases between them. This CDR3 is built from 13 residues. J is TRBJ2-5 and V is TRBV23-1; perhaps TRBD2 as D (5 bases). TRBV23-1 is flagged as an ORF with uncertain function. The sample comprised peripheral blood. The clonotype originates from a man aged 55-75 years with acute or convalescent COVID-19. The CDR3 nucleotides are TGCGCCAGCAGCCCGGGGTGTCAAGAGACCCAGTACTTC. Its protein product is CASSPGCQETQYF.